Below, 13 T cell receptor beta chains from the same sample are listed, as sequenced in a study of T cells in Graves' hyperthyroidism and ophthalmopathy (dated by TCRdb to the late 2010s). Libraries were constructed by multiplex PCR. TCRdb shows the sequencer as Illumina HiSeq 2000. TCR beta CDR3 regions were amplified from RNA transcripts. A first-round RT-PCR of the TCR CDR3 used the HTBI primer set with the Qiagen OneStep RT-PCR kit. Using fastp trimming at Q25 and MiXCR clonotype assembly, TCRdb reanalyzed the public sequencing data and kept in-frame beta chains. Here each entry gathers all rows of one CDR3 protein and keeps the most common genes and DNA. The sample contains roughly 400,000 distinct CDR3 sequences, around 14% of them found a single time. Roughly 26% of the sample is taken by the ten largest. Source material: blood. The receptors originated from a woman between 18 and 29 years old with Graves' hyperthyroidism that later progressed to Graves' ophthalmopathy.

This clonotype was recorded at least ten times. This chain links TRBV20-1 with TRBJ2-3, with 12 positions matching TRBD2. J gave up 4 bases and V 6 bases, and 8 bases lay outside the gene matches. Germline V gene data show CDR1 as DFQATT and CDR2 as SNEGSKA (reference sequence). The CDR3 loop spans 15 amino acids. Here the CDR3 DNA reads TGCAGTGCCCCACTAGCGGGAGGACCCCCAGATACGCAGTATTTT. This gives the protein CSAPLAGGPPDTQYF.

This clonotype came up a few times. The rearrangement links TRBV6-2 or TRBV6-3 to TRBJ2-1; 10 nucleotides match TRBD2. The CDR3 length is 20 residues. V was pared by 6 bases and J by 6 bases, with 23 bases of the junction left unmatched. The germline CDR1 and CDR2 sequences are MNHEY and SVGEGT. The CDR3 spells CASSPIALYIAGGEVNEQFF. CDR3 bases: TGTGCCAGCAGCCCCATCGCGCTATATATAGCGGGAGGAGAGGTCAATGAGCAGTTCTTC.

This clonotype was counted many times. A junction boundary mismatches the germline segment, possibly from a read error. CDR3 DNA sequence: TGTGCCAGCAGTCCCCCGGCCCCCGAGCTGTTCTTC. Translating gives CASSPPAPELFF. V gene TRBV12-3 or TRBV12-4 combines with J gene TRBJ2-1, with unresolved D. The CDR3 spans 12 residues.

This clonotype was seen many times. The chain is built from TRBV15 and TRBJ2-7; 9 positions agree with TRBD2. Germline CDR1 LNHNV, CDR2 YYDKDF (reference sequence). The CDR3 runs to 17 residues. V lost 1 base to trimming and J lost 3 bases; unmatched junction nucleotides: 10. CDR3 residues: CATSRGTLAGPNYEQYF. In DNA, the CDR3 is TGTGCCACCAGCAGAGGTACTCTAGCGGGGCCAAACTACGAGCAGTACTTC.

This clonotype was found many times. The rearrangement links TRBV6-1 to TRBJ2-1; D gene uncertain. V was cut by 4 bases and J by 2 bases, with 9 bases left in between. There are 14 residues in the CDR3. Per germline, CDR1 MNHNS and CDR2 SASEGT. CDR3 DNA: TGTGCCAGCAGTGGGCTGGAAACCTACAATGAGCAGTTCTTC. It specifies CASSGLETYNEQFF.

There are many counts of this clonotype. This chain joins TRBV20-1 and TRBJ2-7, with 9 bases fitting TRBD2. V gave up 0 bases and J gave up 0 bases; unmatched junction bases: 3. This CDR3 is 15 amino acids long. Per germline, CDR1 DFQATT and CDR2 SNEGSKA (reference sequence). The chain's CDR3 is CSAREAGGYSYEQYF. CDR3 DNA sequence: TGCAGTGCTAGAGAAGCGGGAGGTTACTCCTACGAGCAGTACTTC.

This clonotype was recorded many times. As DNA, the CDR3 is TGTGCCAGCAGGAGAAACTGGGATAGCGGGAGCACAGATACGCAGTATTTT. Residues: CASRRNWDSGSTDTQYF. The chain employs TRBV2 and TRBJ2-3, with TRBD2 matching over 7 bases. V shed 6 bases, J shed 0 bases, and the junction held 12 bases outside the gene matches. Germline V CDR1 and CDR2: SNHLY, FYNNEI. The CDR3 is 17 residues long.

The rearrangement uses TRBV7-6 and TRBJ2-7; 10 bases agree with TRBD1. Germline V lookup: CDR1 SGHVS, CDR2 FNYEAQ. This CDR3 is 17 amino acids long. V trimming: 5 bases; J trimming: 1 base; junction bases outside the gene matches: 11. The CDR3 spells CASSRRSGTGVSYEQYF. For the CDR3, the DNA is TGTGCCAGCAGCCGCCGTTCCGGGACAGGGGTTTCCTACGAGCAGTACTTC.

This chain uses TRBV19 with TRBJ2-1; possible D gene TRBD2, 5 bases. The CDR3 extends over 16 amino acids. V was trimmed by 3 bases and J by 3 bases, leaving 15 bases between them. The germline CDR1 and CDR2 sequences are LNHDA and SQIVND (reference sequence). This CDR3 is CASSILPGRDYNEQFF. CDR3 coding DNA: TGTGCCAGTAGTATCTTACCCGGACGGGACTACAATGAGCAGTTCTTC.

This clonotype has just a few counts. The chain has TRBV6-2 or TRBV6-3 and TRBJ1-1; possibly TRBD1 for D (5 bases). This CDR3 contains 12 residues. Deletions cut 0 bases from V and 11 bases from J, with 10 bases between. Looked up from germline, CDR1 is MNHEY and CDR2 is SVGEGT. The CDR3, as DNA: TGTGCCAGCAGTTACTCAGGGGAGGAGGCTTTCTTT. Amino acids: CASSYSGEEAFF.

V gene TRBV2 combines with J gene TRBJ2-6, with 7 bases lining up with TRBD1. The CDR3 covers 14 residues. V lost 6 bases, J lost 3 bases, and 2 bases stayed unmatched. Germline loops: CDR1 SNHLY, CDR2 FYNNEI. The CDR3 DNA follows: TGTGCCAGCAGGACAGGGCTTGGGGCCAACGTCCTGACTTTC. Encoded protein: CASRTGLGANVLTF. Together with reference TRBV2 and TRBJ2-6, the CDR3 gives the full variable domain: EPEVTQTPSHQVTQMGQEVILRCVPISNHLYFYWYRQILGQKVEFLVSFYNNEISEKSEIFDDQFSVERPDGSNFTLKIRSTKLEDSAMYFCASRTGLGANVLTFGAGSRLTVL.

In its sample, this clonotype was seen a few times. The genes are TRBV4-1 and TRBJ2-1; TRBD1 matches 7 bases. Looked up from germline, CDR1 is MGHRA and CDR2 is YSYEKL. The trim removed 3 bases at V and 10 bases at J, leaving 6 bases unmatched. The CDR3 extends over 13 amino acids. CDR3 nucleotides: TGCGCCAGCAGCCATGCAGGGGGAAGGGAGCAGTTCTTC. Translated, it gives CASSHAGGREQFF.

This clonotype was recorded many times. The J gene is TRBJ2-2, the V gene TRBV7-8; TRBD2 matches 12 bases. V trimming: 1 base; J trimming: 1 base; junction bases outside the gene matches: 13. Germline CDR1 is SGHVS and CDR2 is FQNEAQ. The CDR3 is made up of 21 amino acids. CDR3: CASSLGPGLAGLFKNTGELFF. In DNA form, the CDR3 reads TGTGCCAGCAGCTTAGGCCCCGGACTAGCGGGATTGTTTAAGAACACCGGGGAGCTGTTTTTT. The full variable domain, its missing parts supplied by reference TRBV7-8 and TRBJ2-2, is GAGVSQSPRYKVAKRGQDVALRCDPISGHVSLFWYQQALGQGPEFLTYFQNEAQLDKSGLPSDRFFAERPEGSVSTLKIQRTQQEDSAVYLCASSLGPGLAGLFKNTGELFFGEGSRLTVL.